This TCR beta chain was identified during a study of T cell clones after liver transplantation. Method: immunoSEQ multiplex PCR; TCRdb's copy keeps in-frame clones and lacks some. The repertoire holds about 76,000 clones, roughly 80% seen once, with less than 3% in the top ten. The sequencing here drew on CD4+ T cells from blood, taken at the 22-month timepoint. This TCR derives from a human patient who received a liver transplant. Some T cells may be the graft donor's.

The CDR3: CASSTPGAASEKLFF. In DNA, the CDR3 is TGTGCCAGTAGTACACCCGGGGCAGCCAGTGAAAAACTGTTTTTT. This sequence joins TRBV19 and TRBJ1-4; D possibly corresponds to TRBD1 (5 bases). V lost 4 bases and J 7 bases, leaving 16 bases between the germline ends. The CDR3 loop spans 15 amino acids. Germline V lookup: CDR1 LNHDA, CDR2 SQIVND (reference sequence).